Each of the 28 T cell receptor beta chains below was sequenced from the same sample in a study of cytomegalovirus exposure and HLA in healthy donors. A multiplex PCR was run with 60 Vbeta primers and 13 Jbeta primers. TCRdb's copy holds only in-frame clones and misses some; the assay was immunoSEQ multiplex PCR. Here the sample table reports 100,000 to 150,000 clones. The sequenced material came from PBMCs. The source of these receptors is a man aged 35 to 55 in good health and CMV-seronegative.

This chain connects TRBV7-9 to TRBJ2-1; 9 bases are a match to TRBD1. CDR3 size: 14 residues. Germline V CDR1 and CDR2: SEHNR, FQNEAQ (reference sequence). After removal of 5 bases from V and 6 bases from J, the junction contained 5 bases not matched to a gene. The CDR3 DNA reads TGTGCCAGCAGCCCCGGGACAGGGTCCAATGAGCAGTTCTTC. Its protein is CASSPGTGSNEQFF.

CDR3 DNA: TGTGCCAGCAGCCGACCTAAGGGGAACGCAGATACGCAGTATTTT. Translating gives CASSRPKGNADTQYF. V is TRBV7-8 and J is TRBJ2-3; possible D gene TRBD1, 5 bases. The CDR3 consists of 15 residues. CDR1 is SGHVS, CDR2 FQNEAQ, per germline. V lost 5 bases, J lost 4 bases, and 16 bases lay in between.

The rearrangement joins TRBV30 to TRBJ2-1, with 9 bases aligning to TRBD2. V lost 0 bases, J lost 7 bases, and 7 bases stayed unmatched. The CDR3 has 15 amino acids. Per germline, CDR1 GTSNPN and CDR2 SVGIG (reference sequence). The DNA for the CDR3 is TGTGCCTGGAGTGTAGGGGGTAGCGGGAGAAATGAGCAGTTCTTC. Amino acid sequence: CAWSVGGSGRNEQFF.

The chain recombines TRBV18 with TRBJ1-3; D is uncertain. CDR1 KGHSH and CDR2 LQKENI come from the germline V gene. The CDR3 is 16 amino acids. V dropped 6 bases and J dropped 0 bases, with 15 bases sitting between them. The CDR3, as DNA: TGTGCCAGCTCTCGGGGTCCGGTGAGCTCTGGAAACACCATATATTTT. This translates into CASSRGPVSSGNTIYF.

In the case of this clone: The junction shows a germline mismatch at one end, possibly a read error. The V call is TRBV7-7, the J call TRBJ2-2, with 7 positions matching TRBD1. Germline CDR1 and CDR2: SSHAT and FNYEAQ (reference sequence). The length of the CDR3 is 15 residues. The CDR3 nucleotides are TGTGCTAGCAGCTTTGAGGGGGCGGACACCGGGGAGCTGTTTTTT. This translates into CASSFEGADTGELFF.

The chain joins TRBV7-8 to TRBJ1-5, with D possibly matching TRBD1 (5 bases). V shed 5 bases and J shed 3 bases, with 14 bases lying between them. CDR3 length equals 15 residues. The germline gives CDR1 SGHVS, CDR2 FQNEAQ. CDR3 coding DNA: TGTGCCAGCAGCCCCCGGGCCAGGGACAATCAGCCCCAGCATTTT. Residues: CASSPRARDNQPQHF.

The chain recombines TRBV18 with TRBJ1-4; tentatively, D is TRBD1 (6 bases). This CDR3 spans 13 amino acids. Trimming pared 8 bases from V and 7 bases from J, leaving 14 bases between. Looked up from germline, CDR1 is KGHSH and CDR2 is LQKENI. CDR3 sequence: CASTTGFGEKLFF. CDR3 DNA sequence: TGTGCCAGCACAACAGGGTTCGGTGAAAAACTGTTTTTT.

This chain links TRBV9 with TRBJ1-5; 9 positions match TRBD1. Germline CDR1 SGDLS, CDR2 YYNGEE. With 0 bases clipped from V and 5 bases from J, the junction kept 12 bases outside the gene matches. This CDR3 has 18 amino acids. DNA for the CDR3: TGTGCCAGCAGCGTAGGACAGGGGGTCGATCACCCATATCAGCCCCAGCATTTT. It is translated as CASSVGQGVDHPYQPQHF.

This chain uses TRBV6-1 with TRBJ2-1; D gene uncertain. The CDR3 loop spans 13 amino acids. With 4 bases removed from V and 7 bases from J, the gap between germline ends came to 11 bases. Germline V gives CDR1 MNHNS, CDR2 SASEGT. The DNA of the CDR3 is TGTGCCAGCAGTGCAGGCCCGACGAATGAGCAGTTCTTC. Amino acid sequence: CASSAGPTNEQFF.

This sequence joins TRBV10-2 and TRBJ1-1; possible D gene TRBD1, 5 bases. Trimming took off 3 bases at V and 4 bases at J, with 21 bases between the two ends. The V gene's germline CDR1 is WSHSY and CDR2 SAAADI. There are 17 residues in the CDR3. CDR3 sequence (DNA): TGCGCCAGCAGTGACCGTTCGGGGGGGTTAAGAGCCACTGAAGCTTTCTTT. Amino acid sequence: CASSDRSGGLRATEAFF.

As DNA, the CDR3 is TGTGCCAGCAGTGGAGGGCAGGACACTGAAGCTTTCTTT. Amino acids: CASSGGQDTEAFF. The chain is built from TRBV2 and TRBJ1-1, with unresolved D. Deletions cut 4 bases from V and 3 bases from J, with 9 bases between. Per germline, CDR1 SNHLY and CDR2 FYNNEI. The CDR3 extends over 13 amino acids.

The gene calls are TRBV6-5 and TRBJ2-7; 13 bases match TRBD2. Trimming cost V 2 bases and J 2 bases; bases outside gene matches: 3. The V gene's germline CDR1 is MNHEY and CDR2 SVGAGI. This CDR3 has 16 amino acids. CDR3 loop: CASSYQGTSGAYEQYF. Here the CDR3 DNA reads TGTGCCAGCAGTTACCAAGGGACTAGCGGGGCCTACGAGCAGTACTTC.

The CDR3 loop is CASSLGGRNEKLFF. CDR3 DNA sequence: TGTGCCAGCAGCCTGGGAGGGAGGAATGAAAAACTGTTTTTT. The rearrangement links TRBV5-4 to TRBJ1-4; D is unresolved. The V gene's germline CDR1 is SGHNT and CDR2 YYREEE (reference sequence). V was trimmed by 4 bases and J by 5 bases, leaving 12 bases between them. This CDR3 has 14 residues.

The rearrangement links TRBV9 to TRBJ1-2, with 12 bases lining up with TRBD1. The CDR3 is 15 residues long. Trimming took 0 bases from V and 7 from J; bases not matched to a gene: 4. Per the germline V gene, CDR1 is SGDLS and CDR2 is YYNGEE. CDR3 nucleotides: TGTGCCAGCAGCGTAGGGGGACAGGGGGCCTCTGGCTACACCTTC. Encoded protein: CASSVGGQGASGYTF.

V gene TRBV7-9 combines with J gene TRBJ1-2; the D gene is possibly TRBD1 (5 bases). The CDR3 spans 17 residues. Germline CDR1 reads SEHNR; CDR2 reads FQNEAQ (reference sequence). Trimming pared 1 base from V and 2 bases from J, leaving 17 bases between. The CDR3: CASSLGTQTALNYGYTF. The CDR3 DNA reads TGTGCCAGCAGCTTAGGGACACAAACAGCGCTCAACTATGGCTACACCTTC.

V usage is TRBV10-1 and J usage is TRBJ2-5; D is possibly TRBD1 (6 bases). The DNA end is a closer match to TRBJ2-7, so the J assignment may be wrong. CDR1 is WNHNN, CDR2 SYGVQD, per germline (reference sequence). This CDR3 has 14 amino acids. CDR3 coding DNA: TGCGCCAGCAGCTCATTAGGGGGCTCCTACGAGCAGTACTTC. Translation: CASSSLGGSYEQYF.

This chain uses TRBV28 with TRBJ1-2; the D is unclear. V gave up 2 bases and J gave up 6 bases, with 7 bases separating them. The CDR3 loop spans 12 amino acids. Germline assignment: CDR1 MDHEN and CDR2 SYDVKM. The CDR3 protein is CASSLSQDGYTF. DNA for the CDR3: TGTGCCAGCAGTTTAAGTCAGGATGGCTACACCTTC.

This chain links TRBV11-3 with TRBJ2-1, with D uncertain. CDR1 and CDR2 from the germline V gene are SGHNT and YENEEA. The CDR3 contains 15 residues. The V end was cut by 4 bases, the J end by 5 bases, with 15 bases between. CDR3 region: CASSSSRSVDNEQFF. The CDR3 nucleotides read TGTGCCAGCAGCTCTAGTCGGAGCGTGGACAATGAGCAGTTCTTC.

The CDR3 reads CASSPARGEQYF. CDR3 DNA: TGTGCCAGTAGCCCGGCCCGGGGCGAGCAGTACTTC. The V gene is TRBV19, the J gene TRBJ2-7, with TRBD2 as a possible D gene (5 bases). Per germline, CDR1 LNHDA and CDR2 SQIVND (reference sequence). Trimming shortened V by 6 bases and J by 6 bases, and 12 bases separated the two germline ends. The CDR3 sequence is 12 residues long.

J is TRBJ2-7 and V is TRBV6-5; TRBD1 agrees at 7 bases. The CDR3 is made up of 15 amino acids. Germline-derived CDR1 and CDR2 are MNHEY and SVGAGI. V lost 6 bases and J lost 1; bases outside the gene matches: 9. The CDR3 nucleotides read TGTGCCAGCAGCCTATCATGGGACAGATCCTACGAGCAGTACTTC. It encodes CASSLSWDRSYEQYF.

The CDR3 sequence is CASSRQGLSSYEQYF. The CDR3 region has the DNA TGTGCCAGCAGCCGACAGGGTTTGAGCTCCTACGAGCAGTACTTC. This chain connects TRBV6-5 to TRBJ2-7, with 7 nucleotides matching TRBD1. Germline trimming cut 6 bases from V and 0 bases from J; bases unmatched to any gene: 8. Germline CDR1 reads MNHEY; CDR2 reads SVGAGI. The CDR3 covers 15 residues.

The chain carries TRBV25-1 and TRBJ2-7, with 9 bases aligning to TRBD1. After removal of 5 bases from V and 7 bases from J, the junction contained 6 bases not matched to a gene. This CDR3 is built from 13 residues. Germline CDR1 is MGHDK and CDR2 is SYGVNS. The CDR3 coding sequence is TGTGCCAGCAGTCCGACAGGGGGATGGGAGCAGTACTTC. Translation gives CASSPTGGWEQYF.

The rearrangement links TRBV2 to TRBJ2-7; a weak D match, TRBD1 (6 bases). Germline V CDR1 and CDR2: SNHLY, FYNNEI. This CDR3 spans 12 amino acids. The V and J ends lost 5 bases and 5 bases respectively, with 10 bases between them. The CDR3 loop is CASSRTANEQYF. The CDR3 nucleotides are TGTGCCAGCAGTCGGACAGCTAACGAGCAGTACTTC.

CDR3 region: CASSPRTGTGSEAFF. The CDR3, as DNA: TGTGCCAGCAGCCCCCGGACGGGGACTGGGAGTGAAGCTTTCTTT. The genes are TRBV7-2 and TRBJ1-1; tentative D call: TRBD1 (5 bases). Trimming took 5 bases from V and 7 from J, leaving 20 bases between them. The CDR3 loop spans 15 amino acids. CDR1 is SGHTA, CDR2 FQGNSA, per germline. The full variable domain, its missing parts supplied by reference TRBV7-2 and TRBJ1-1, is GAGVSQSPSNKVTEKGKDVELRCDPISGHTALYWYRQSLGQGLEFLIYFQGNSAPDKSGLPSDRFSAERTGGSVSTLTIQRTQQEDSAVYLCASSPRTGTGSEAFFGQGTRLTVV.

The chain couples TRBV28 to TRBJ1-2; TRBD1 is a possible D gene (5 bases). This CDR3 region has 13 residues. V dropped 2 bases and J dropped 5 bases, with 9 bases sitting between them. Germline-derived CDR1 and CDR2 are MDHEN and SYDVKM. CDR3 nucleotides: TGTGCCAGCAGTTTAGGGGGGTCGTATGGCTACACCTTC. Amino acid sequence: CASSLGGSYGYTF.

The CDR3 region has the DNA TGCGCCAGCAGCCTACCGACAGGGGTAGGTTCCGGGGAGCTGTTTTTT. It yields the protein CASSLPTGVGSGELFF. The chain couples TRBV5-1 to TRBJ2-2; 8 bases map to TRBD1. The CDR3 covers 16 residues. Unmatched junction bases numbered 11, after V lost 4 bases and J lost 6 bases. CDR1 and CDR2 from the germline V gene are SGHRS and YFSETQ. The full variable domain, completed using reference TRBV5-1 and TRBJ2-2, is KAGVTQTPRYLIKTRGQQVTLSCSPISGHRSVSWYQQTPGQGLQFLFEYFSETQRNKGNFPGRFSGRQFSNSRSEMNVSTLELGDSALYLCASSLPTGVGSGELFFGEGSRLTVL.

This chain uses TRBV28 with TRBJ2-5; TRBD1 or TRBD2 may be the D gene (5 bases each). The last part of the DNA fits TRBJ2-7 better; the J call may be wrong. The V gene's germline CDR1 is MDHEN and CDR2 SYDVKM. This CDR3 region has 13 residues. CDR3 residues: CASAPRIGGEQYF. The CDR3 DNA reads as TGTGCCAGCGCCCCTCGGATTGGGGGCGAGCAGTACTTC.

V gene TRBV27 combines with J gene TRBJ1-2; tentatively, D is TRBD1 (5 bases). The CDR3 is made up of 13 amino acids. Germline lookup yields CDR1 MNHEY and CDR2 SMNVEV (reference sequence). The ends were cut back, 8 bases at V and 4 bases at J, with 14 bases in the middle. The CDR3 loop is CASAPGSFYGYTF. CDR3 DNA sequence: TGTGCCAGCGCCCCAGGGTCCTTCTATGGCTACACCTTC.